The clone carrying this T cell receptor (beta chain) was seen only once. Its specificity is unknown. Then a second PCR, running about 6 to 12 cycles, was carried out with a sample-barcoded 5' primer and a J-beta primer mix. Each cDNA molecule carried a tag from a template-switch adaptor that contained 12 random nucleotides. MiXCR was run by TCRdb on the 5' RACE reads, yielding one entry per CDR3 protein. The profile shows some 640,000 distinct CDR3 sequences, about 52% of them singletons. The donors, healthy Caucasians from Russia, were aged 6 to 90. The record originates from a study of blood T cells in healthy people across ages. Broader study findings: Observed TCR beta diversity per million T cells went down as age went up. This fall followed a roughly linear course with age.

Sequenced: blood. This receptor was obtained from a woman in her fifties or sixties in good health.

For the CDR3, the DNA is TGCAGTGTGGCCAGCGGGAGTTACTCTGGGGCCAACGTCCTGACTTTC. This sequence encodes CSVASGSYSGANVLTF. V usage is TRBV20-1 and J usage is TRBJ2-6; 8 bases align to TRBD2. The junction had 8 bases not matched to a gene; V was cut back by 7 bases and J by 0 bases. Germline CDR1 is DFQATT and CDR2 is SNEGSKA (reference sequence). There are 16 residues in the CDR3.